The 16 T cell receptor beta chains below come from one sample, sequenced in a study of shared clonotypes between healthy human individuals. CD8 cells regarded as naive lacked CD45RO, were positively chosen for CCR7, and omitted terminally differentiated effector memory CD45RA+ cells. The protocol was immunoSEQ multiplex PCR, while the TCRdb copy is restricted to in-frame clones and leaves out a portion. The sample holds around 2.1 million clones, approximately 94% seen once. What was sequenced was naive CD8+ T cells from PBMCs. These receptors came from a man younger than 35 in good health. Some clones in this sample may be carry-over from other donors' samples.

The chain combines TRBV6-1 with TRBJ2-1; a weak D match, TRBD1 (6 bases). This CDR3 has 13 amino acids. Germline assignment: CDR1 MNHNS and CDR2 SASEGT. The ends were cut back, 2 bases at V and 7 bases at J, with 9 bases in the middle. CDR3 residues: CASSEIGGNEQFF. As DNA, the CDR3 is TGTGCCAGCAGTGAAATAGGGGGAAATGAGCAGTTCTTC.

The chain has TRBV11-2 and TRBJ2-7; D might be TRBD2 (5 bases). The V end was cut by 1 base, the J end by 5 bases, with 18 bases between. CDR1 is SGHAT, CDR2 FQNNGV, per germline. The CDR3 runs to 16 residues. CDR3 coding DNA: TGTGCCAGCAGCTTAGGAGTTCGGGGTTTGAGACACGAGCAGTACTTC. It translates to CASSLGVRGLRHEQYF.

This chain links TRBV4-3 with TRBJ2-3, with D perhaps TRBD1 (5 bases). Germline values: CDR1 LGHNA, CDR2 YSLEER. The V and J ends lost 0 bases and 7 bases respectively, with 20 bases between them. This CDR3 is 17 amino acids long. The CDR3 is CASSQEPSGSSGNTQYF. The CDR3 DNA reads as TGCGCCAGCAGCCAAGAACCCTCAGGGTCCAGTGGGAATACGCAGTATTTT.

A single count supports this clone. V gene TRBV7-9 combines with J gene TRBJ2-1; weak D call: TRBD2 (6 bases). The germline V gene encodes CDR1 SEHNR and CDR2 FQNEAQ (reference sequence). V lost 4 bases, J lost 2 bases, and 15 bases lay in between. The CDR3 contains 16 residues. As DNA, the CDR3 is TGTGCCAGCAGCTCCCGGGACTCTCCAACCTACAATGAGCAGTTCTTC. Protein product: CASSSRDSPTYNEQFF.

This chain links TRBV5-4 with TRBJ1-2, with a weak D call TRBD1 (5 bases). The CDR3 consists of 15 residues. In germline, CDR1 is SGHNT, CDR2 YYREEE (reference sequence). Trimming cost V 2 bases and J 4 bases, with 15 bases left between them. For the CDR3, the DNA is TGTGCCAGCAGCTTCGGTCCGGGGGAGGGCTATGGCTACACCTTC. It is translated as CASSFGPGEGYGYTF.

The chain couples TRBV27 to TRBJ1-1, with a possible D match to TRBD1 (5 bases). Germline V gives CDR1 MNHEY, CDR2 SMNVEV (reference sequence). The V end was cut by 3 bases, the J end by 1 base, with 9 bases between. The CDR3 spans 14 residues. The CDR3 coding sequence is TGTGCCAGCAGTTTTATAAGGGGGAACACTGAAGCTTTCTTT. It is translated as CASSFIRGNTEAFF.

V gene TRBV28 combines with J gene TRBJ1-6; weak D call: TRBD1 (6 bases). V was shortened by 5 bases and J by 7 bases, with 15 bases between the two germline ends. In germline, CDR1 is MDHEN, CDR2 SYDVKM. The CDR3 loop spans 15 amino acids. The CDR3 loop reads CASSVSTGQNSPLHF. Here the CDR3 DNA reads TGTGCCAGCAGTGTATCGACAGGTCAGAATTCACCCCTCCACTTT.

The chain employs TRBV13 and TRBJ2-5; D uncertain. The J call may be in error: the DNA end matches TRBJ2-7 better. CDR3 size: 14 residues. CDR1 is PRHDT, CDR2 FYEKMQ, per germline (reference sequence). The CDR3 DNA follows: TGTGCCAGCAGCTTAGGGGCAGTCTCCTACGAGCAGTACTTC. It specifies CASSLGAVSYEQYF.

The gene calls are TRBV6-6 and TRBJ1-2; perhaps TRBD1 as D (6 bases). The germline CDR1 and CDR2 sequences are MNHNY and SVGAGI (reference sequence). The CDR3 loop spans 15 amino acids. The V and J ends lost 5 bases and 5 bases respectively, with 18 bases between them. The CDR3 spells CASSTRQADMYGYTF. The CDR3 DNA reads TGTGCCAGCAGTACCCGACAGGCGGATATGTATGGCTACACCTTC.

V gene TRBV19 combines with J gene TRBJ1-2; a possible D gene is TRBD1 (5 bases). V was cut by 9 bases and J by 6 bases, with 17 bases left in between. CDR3 length equals 13 residues. Per the germline V gene, CDR1 is LNHDA and CDR2 is SQIVND (reference sequence). CDR3 in amino acids: CASRIGGGDGYTF. The DNA for the CDR3 is TGTGCCAGCCGTATTGGGGGAGGAGATGGCTACACCTTC.

This sequence joins TRBV7-8 and TRBJ1-1; possibly TRBD1 for D (6 bases). The length of the CDR3 is 16 residues. V shed 1 base and J shed 3 bases, with 15 bases lying between them. The germline V gene encodes CDR1 SGHVS and CDR2 FQNEAQ. For the CDR3, the DNA is TGTGCCAGCAGCTTAGGCTTGGGGGGCTTGCACACTGAAGCTTTCTTT. Translated: CASSLGLGGLHTEAFF.

Here the CDR3 DNA reads TGCAGCGTTACAGGGATCGGCTCCTACAATGAGCAGTTCTTC. Protein: CSVTGIGSYNEQFF. The rearrangement links TRBV29-1 to TRBJ2-1; the D gene is possibly TRBD1 (6 bases). From germline, CDR1 is SQVTM and CDR2 ANQGSEA. The length of the CDR3 is 14 residues. The V end was cut by 5 bases, the J end by 0 bases, with 11 bases between.

V is TRBV18 and J is TRBJ2-7, with 9 positions matching TRBD1. Per the germline V gene, CDR1 is KGHSH and CDR2 is LQKENI. V gave up 1 base and J gave up 3 bases; unmatched junction bases: 1. The length of the CDR3 is 14 residues. The CDR3 sequence: CASSPRQGDYEQYF. CDR3 DNA sequence: TGTGCCAGCTCACCACGACAGGGGGACTACGAGCAGTACTTC.

The chain is built from TRBV28 and TRBJ2-5; D is uncertain. The CDR3 covers 12 residues. Looked up from germline, CDR1 is MDHEN and CDR2 is SYDVKM. Trimming shortened V by 6 bases and J by 3 bases, and 8 bases separated the two germline ends. The CDR3 nucleotides read TGTGCCAGCAGCCCGTCGGAAGAGACCCAGTACTTC. Amino acid sequence: CASSPSEETQYF.

J is TRBJ1-1 and V is TRBV5-6; D remains ambiguous. The ends were cut back, 4 bases at V and 1 base at J, with 5 bases in the middle. CDR1 is SGHDT and CDR2 is YYEEEE in the germline V gene. The CDR3 has 12 residues. The CDR3 region is CASSQRNTEAFF. CDR3 coding DNA: TGTGCCAGCAGCCAGCGGAACACTGAAGCTTTCTTT.

The chain recombines TRBV9 with TRBJ2-7, with D perhaps TRBD1 or TRBD2 (6 bases each). The CDR3 runs to 16 residues. CDR1 is SGDLS and CDR2 is YYNGEE in the germline V gene. The V and J ends lost 4 bases and 2 bases respectively, with 19 bases between them. The DNA of the CDR3 is TGTGCCAGCAGCCCCGTCGAGGGGGGAAACACCTACGAGCAGTACTTC. Encoded protein: CASSPVEGGNTYEQYF.